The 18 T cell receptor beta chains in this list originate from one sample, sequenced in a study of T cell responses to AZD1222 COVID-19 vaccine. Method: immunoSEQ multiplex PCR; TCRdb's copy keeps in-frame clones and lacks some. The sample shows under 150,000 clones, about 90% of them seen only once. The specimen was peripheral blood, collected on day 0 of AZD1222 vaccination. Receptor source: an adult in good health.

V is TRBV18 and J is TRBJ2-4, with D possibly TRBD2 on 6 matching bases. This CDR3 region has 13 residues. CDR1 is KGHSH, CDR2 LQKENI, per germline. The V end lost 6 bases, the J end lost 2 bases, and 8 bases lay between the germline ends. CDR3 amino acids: CASSRETKNIQYF. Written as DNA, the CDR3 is TGTGCCAGCTCTCGGGAGACCAAAAACATTCAGTACTTC.

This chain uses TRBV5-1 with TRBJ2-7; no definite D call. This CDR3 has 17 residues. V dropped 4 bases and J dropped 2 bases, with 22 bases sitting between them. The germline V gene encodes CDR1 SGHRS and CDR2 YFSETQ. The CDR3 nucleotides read TGCGCCAGCAGCGCCTTACCCCGGTTCGAGGTCCCCTACGAGCAGTACTTC. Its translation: CASSALPRFEVPYEQYF.

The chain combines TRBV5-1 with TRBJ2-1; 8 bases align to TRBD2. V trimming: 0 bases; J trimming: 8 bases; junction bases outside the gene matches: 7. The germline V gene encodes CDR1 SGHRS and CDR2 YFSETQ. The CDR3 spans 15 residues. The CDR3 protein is CASSLVVAGSDEQFF. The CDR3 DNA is TGCGCCAGCAGCTTGGTAGTAGCGGGAAGCGATGAGCAGTTCTTC.

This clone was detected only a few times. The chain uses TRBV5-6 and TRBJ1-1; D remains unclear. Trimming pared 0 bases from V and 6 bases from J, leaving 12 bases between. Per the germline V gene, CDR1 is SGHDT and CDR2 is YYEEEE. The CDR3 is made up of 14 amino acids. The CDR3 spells CASSLGMFEAEAFF. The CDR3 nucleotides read TGTGCCAGCAGCTTGGGGATGTTCGAGGCTGAAGCTTTCTTT.

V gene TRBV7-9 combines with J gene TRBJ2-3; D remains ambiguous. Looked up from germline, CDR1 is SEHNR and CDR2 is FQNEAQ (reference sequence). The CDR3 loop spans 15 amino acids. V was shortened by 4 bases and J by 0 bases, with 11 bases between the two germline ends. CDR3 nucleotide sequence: TGTGCCAGCAGCTCTCAATCGGCGAGCACAGATACGCAGTATTTT. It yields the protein CASSSQSASTDTQYF. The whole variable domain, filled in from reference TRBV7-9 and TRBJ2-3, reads DTGVSQNPRHKITKRGQNVTFRCDPISEHNRLYWYRQTLGQGPEFLTYFQNEAQLEKSRLLSDRFSAERPKGSFSTLEIQRTEQGDSAMYLCASSSQSASTDTQYFGPGTRLTVL.

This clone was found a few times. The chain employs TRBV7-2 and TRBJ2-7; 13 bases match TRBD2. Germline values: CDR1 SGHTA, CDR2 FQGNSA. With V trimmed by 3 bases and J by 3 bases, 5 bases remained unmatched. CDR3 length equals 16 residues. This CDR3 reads CASSFPGLAGHYEQYF. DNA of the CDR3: TGTGCCAGCAGCTTTCCGGGACTAGCGGGACACTACGAGCAGTACTTC.

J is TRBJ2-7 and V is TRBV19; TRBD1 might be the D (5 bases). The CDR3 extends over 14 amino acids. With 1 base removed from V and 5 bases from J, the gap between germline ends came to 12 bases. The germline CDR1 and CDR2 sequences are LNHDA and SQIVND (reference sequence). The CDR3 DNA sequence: TGTGCCAGTAGTATAGGGACAACGCCCCACGAGCAGTACTTC. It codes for CASSIGTTPHEQYF.

The CDR3 nucleotides are TGTGCCAGCAGCCCCTTGTCATGGGGGGGCGGGGAAAAACTGTTTTTT. Translating it yields CASSPLSWGGGEKLFF. The J gene is TRBJ1-4, the V gene TRBV7-2, with D possibly TRBD1 on 6 matching bases. Per germline, CDR1 SGHTA and CDR2 FQGNSA. V lost 5 bases, J lost 8 bases, and 21 bases lay in between. The CDR3 consists of 16 residues.

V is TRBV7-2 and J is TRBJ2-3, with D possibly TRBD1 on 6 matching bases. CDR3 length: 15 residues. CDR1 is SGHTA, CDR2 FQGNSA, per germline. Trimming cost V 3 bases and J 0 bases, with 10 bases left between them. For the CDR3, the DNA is TGTGCCAGCAGCTTCCAGGGGCTTAGCACAGATACGCAGTATTTT. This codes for CASSFQGLSTDTQYF.

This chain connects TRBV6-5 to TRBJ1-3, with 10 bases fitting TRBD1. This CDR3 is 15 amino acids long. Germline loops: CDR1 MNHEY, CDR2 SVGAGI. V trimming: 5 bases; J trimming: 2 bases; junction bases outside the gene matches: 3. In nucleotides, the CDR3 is TGTGCCAGCAGTCTGACAGGGGGCCCTGGAAACACCATATATTTT. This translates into CASSLTGGPGNTIYF.

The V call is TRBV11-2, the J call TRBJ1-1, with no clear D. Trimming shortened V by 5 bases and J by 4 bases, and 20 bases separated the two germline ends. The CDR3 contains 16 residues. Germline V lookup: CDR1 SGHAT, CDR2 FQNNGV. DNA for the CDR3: TGTGCCAGCAGCCCGGACGTTCTTACTTCACCCACTGAAGCTTTCTTT. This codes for CASSPDVLTSPTEAFF.

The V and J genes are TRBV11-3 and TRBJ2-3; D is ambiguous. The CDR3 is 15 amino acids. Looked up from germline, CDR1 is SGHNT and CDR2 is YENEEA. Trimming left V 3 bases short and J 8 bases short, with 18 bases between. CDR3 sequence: CASSFKESGLATQYF. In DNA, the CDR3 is TGTGCCAGCAGCTTTAAGGAATCGGGCTTAGCTACGCAGTATTTT.

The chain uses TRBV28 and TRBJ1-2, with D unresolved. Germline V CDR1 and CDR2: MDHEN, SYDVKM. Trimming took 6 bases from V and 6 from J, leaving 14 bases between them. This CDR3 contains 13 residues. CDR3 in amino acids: CASSTTQWDGYTF. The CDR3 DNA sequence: TGTGCCAGCAGCACTACCCAGTGGGATGGCTACACCTTC.

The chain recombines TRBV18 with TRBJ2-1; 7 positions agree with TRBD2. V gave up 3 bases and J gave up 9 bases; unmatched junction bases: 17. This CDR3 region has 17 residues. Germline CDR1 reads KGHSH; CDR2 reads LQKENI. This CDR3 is CASSPGGGTVVTVEQFF. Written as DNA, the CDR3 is TGTGCCAGCTCACCTGGGGGGGGGACTGTCGTGACGGTTGAGCAGTTCTTC.

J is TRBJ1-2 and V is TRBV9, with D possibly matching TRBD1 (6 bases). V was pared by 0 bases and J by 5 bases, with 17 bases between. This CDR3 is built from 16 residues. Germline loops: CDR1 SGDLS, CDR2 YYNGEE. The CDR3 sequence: CASSVGTQGSAYGYTF. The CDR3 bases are TGTGCCAGCAGCGTAGGGACACAGGGCAGTGCTTATGGCTACACCTTC.

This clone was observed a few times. The DNA for the CDR3 is TGCGCCAGCAGTCTTGACAGGGAGGGTGGCTACACCTTC. The encoded protein is CASSLDREGGYTF. This chain connects TRBV5-1 to TRBJ1-2, with TRBD1 matching 7 bases. Germline assignment: CDR1 SGHRS and CDR2 YFSETQ. This CDR3 is 13 amino acids long. With 5 bases clipped from V and 7 bases from J, the junction kept 8 bases outside the gene matches.

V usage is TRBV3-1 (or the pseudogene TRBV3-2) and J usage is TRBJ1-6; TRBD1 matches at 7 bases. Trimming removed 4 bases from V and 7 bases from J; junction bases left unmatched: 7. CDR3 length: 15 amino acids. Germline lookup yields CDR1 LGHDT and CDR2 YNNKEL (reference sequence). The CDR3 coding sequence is TGTGCCAGCAGCCTCCGACAGGGACGGAATTCACCCCTCCACTTT. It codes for CASSLRQGRNSPLHF.

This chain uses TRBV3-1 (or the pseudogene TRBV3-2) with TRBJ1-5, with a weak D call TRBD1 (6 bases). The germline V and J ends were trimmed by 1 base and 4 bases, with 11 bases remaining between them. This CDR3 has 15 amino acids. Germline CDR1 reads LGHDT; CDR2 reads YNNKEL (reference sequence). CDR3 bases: TGTGCCAGCAGCCAAGGGTACCAGGGGAATCAGCCCCAGCATTTT. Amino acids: CASSQGYQGNQPQHF.